The TCR beta chain under discussion was sequenced for a study of response to subunit inactivated influenza vaccine. This clonotype was found a few times. Its cognate antigen is unknown. Trimming shortened V by 5 bases and J by 7 bases, and 11 bases separated the two germline ends. This CDR3 has 11 residues. The germline gives CDR1 DFQATT, CDR2 SNEGSKA (reference sequence). The study's findings and limits: Each seasonal flu vaccination may recruit only limited new T cells, authors suggested.

TCRdb itself ran the RT-PCR reads through MiXCR, one entry per CDR3 protein. The repertoire holds over 800,000 distinct CDR3 sequences, with around 20% as singletons. The material sequenced was PBMCs from blood, taken 5 to 6 days after vaccination. The J gene is TRBJ1-1, the V gene TRBV20-1, with a weak D call TRBD1 (5 bases). The receptor was isolated from a man over 45 who received an inactivated influenza vaccine. DNA of the CDR3: TGCAGTGCTGCTCAGGGCCGTGAAGCTTTCTTT. Protein: CSAAQGREAFF.